Listed below are T cell receptor beta chains from one sample, sequenced in a study of graft-versus-host responses after intestinal transplantation. Method: immunoSEQ multiplex PCR; TCRdb's copy keeps in-frame clones and lacks some. The sample lists roughly 99,000 clones, about 84% occurring once. Material: PBMCs, obtained 255 days after intestinal transplant. All receptors derive from a human patient who received an intestinal transplant, so some T cells may come from the graft donor. CDR3s include the opening cysteine and the closing phenylalanine or tryptophan. Fields, in order: V gene, J gene, D gene, clone size, CDR3 DNA, CDR3 protein. A D gene is named only where the DNA matches it firmly. The size field is filled for only some rows; it gives once, few, many or a size class.

TRBV30,TRBJ1-2,TRBD1,-,TGTGCCTGGAGCATGGGGGACAGGGGACTTTCTAACTATGGCTACACCTTC,CAWSMGDRGLSNYGYTF
TRBV6-1,TRBJ1-4,-,-,TGTGCCAGCAGGCTAAAGGTACAGAGTAATGAAAAACTGTTTTTT,CASRLKVQSNEKLFF
TRBV7-2,TRBJ2-3,-,-,TGTGCCAGCAGCTTAGGATTCGGGACAACGGTTGATACGCAGTATTTT,CASSLGFGTTVDTQYF
TRBV4-1,TRBJ1-2,-,-,TGCGCCAGCAGCCCGACCGCTCCTCCAAGTGGCTACACCTTC,CASSPTAPPSGYTF
TRBV5-1,TRBJ2-3,-,once,TGCGCCAGCAGCTACGCACCCAGGTCAGGGGCGGCCTACCTTTCTAGCACAGATACGCAGTATTTT,CASSYAPRSGAAYLSSTDTQYF
TRBV10-3,TRBJ1-2,-,few,TGTGCCATCAGGGGCACAAGAGGGGACATCATTAACTATGGCTACACCTTC,CAIRGTRGDIINYGYTF
TRBV6-6,TRBJ2-1,TRBD2,-,TGTGCCAGCAGTTACTCCGGTCGCGGGGGGTACAATGAGCAGTTCTTC,CASSYSGRGGYNEQFF
TRBV2,TRBJ2-2,-,-,TGTGCCAGCAGTGAAGCCGGGGAGCTGTTTTTT,CASSEAGELFF
TRBV5-1,TRBJ1-4,TRBD1,-,TGCGCCAGCAGCGGAAGTGCAGGGGGCAGGGAAAAACTGTTTTTT,CASSGSAGGREKLFF
TRBV7-9,TRBJ2-7,TRBD2,-,TGTGCCAGCAGCTTAAGCCCACTAGCGGGACTCTCCTACGAGCAGTACTTC,CASSLSPLAGLSYEQYF
TRBV16,TRBJ1-1,TRBD1,-,TGTGCCAGCAGCCAACCAGGGGGCGAGAACACTGAAGCTTTCTTT,CASSQPGGENTEAFF
TRBV18,TRBJ2-1,-,-,TGTGCCAGCTCACCACCGGATGGATCGGATGAGCAGTTCTTC,CASSPPDGSDEQFF
TRBV5-4,TRBJ2-1,-,-,TGTGCCAGCAGCCCACCGGGGAGCTCCTACAATGAGCAGTTCTTC,CASSPPGSSYNEQFF
TRBV28,TRBJ2-1,TRBD2,-,TGTGCCAGCACTGGGGGGGGAAAGGGGAATGAGCAGTTCTTC,CASTGGGKGNEQFF
TRBV21-1,TRBJ2-7,-,-,TGTGCCAGCAGCAATGGTAGAGCAAAGGAGCAGTACTTC,CASSNGRAKEQYF
TRBV6-5,TRBJ1-6,TRBD1,-,TGTGCCAGCAGTTACTCGTGGGGACAGATAAATTCACCCCTCCACTTT,CASSYSWGQINSPLHF
TRBV6-5,TRBJ2-2,TRBD2,-,TGTGCCAGCAGGGCCGGGGGGGCCTTTGTAGGGGAGCTGTTTTTT,CASRAGGAFVGELFF
TRBV15,TRBJ2-1,TRBD1,-,TGTGCCACCGGGGACAGGAGCAATGAGCAGTTCTTC,CATGDRSNEQFF
TRBV28,TRBJ1-1,-,once,TGTGCCAGCAGCTTAGGGGGACACACTAACACTGAAGCTTTCTTT,CASSLGGHTNTEAFF
TRBV7-9,TRBJ1-1,-,-,TGTGCCAGCAGCTTGCCCCCGGGACACCTATTGAACACTGAAGCTTTCTTT,CASSLPPGHLLNTEAFF
TRBV6-1,TRBJ1-5,-,-,TGTGCCACCTCGGACAGCTTGAGCAATCAGCCCCAGCATTTT,CATSDSLSNQPQHF
TRBV6-1,TRBJ2-7,TRBD1,once,TGTGCCAGCAGGCGCACAGGGGGTAGAGAGCAGTACTTC,CASRRTGGREQYF
TRBV2,TRBJ2-2,TRBD2,once,TGTGCCAGCAGGGCGACTAGCGGGAGTTTGATCGGGGAGCTGTTTTTT,CASRATSGSLIGELFF
TRBV19,TRBJ2-3,-,-,TGTGCCAGTAGTGGCCGGGCCCCACAAGCACGCACAGATACGCAGTATTTT,CASSGRAPQARTDTQYF
TRBV27,TRBJ2-2,-,-,TGTGCCAGCAGTTTATTTGGGGTAAACACCGGGGAGCTGTTTTTT,CASSLFGVNTGELFF
TRBV28,TRBJ1-2,-,few,TGTGCCAGCACCACTTCCTATGGCTACACCTTC,CASTTSYGYTF
TRBV7-9,TRBJ1-3,-,once,TGTGCCAGCAGCGAACAGGGAGGTGGAAACACCATATATTTT,CASSEQGGGNTIYF
TRBV7-8,TRBJ2-2,-,-,TGTGCCAGCAGCTTAGTCTCGGGGGCCGGGGAGCTGTTTTTT,CASSLVSGAGELFF
TRBV5-4,TRBJ2-3,TRBD1,few,TGTGCCAGCAGATTGGACAGGGGCGCCACAGATACGCAGTATTTT,CASRLDRGATDTQYF
TRBV5-4,TRBJ1-2,TRBD1,-,TGTGCCAGCAGCTCCTGGGGAGGGGGCAACTATGGCTACACCTTC,CASSSWGGGNYGYTF
TRBV30,TRBJ1-2,-,-,TGTGCCTGGACGGGAGACTATGGCTACACCTTC,CAWTGDYGYTF
TRBV6-5,TRBJ1-2,-,-,TGTGCCAGCAGTTCCTCCGGGACGGACTACTATGGCTACACCTTC,CASSSSGTDYYGYTF
TRBV5-1,TRBJ2-2,TRBD1,-,TGCGCCAGCAGCTTGTTCCCGGGACAGCCTACGGCCGGGGAGCTGTTTTTT,CASSLFPGQPTAGELFF
TRBV15,TRBJ1-6,-,-,TGTGCCACCTCAGAGGGGAATTCACCCCTCCACTTT,CATSEGNSPLHF
TRBV6-9,TRBJ2-1,-,once,TGTGCCAGCAGGCGTCCGGGACCAGTTAGGGGGTTTGGATCCTACAATGAGCAGTTCTTC,CASRRPGPVRGFGSYNEQFF
TRBV6-1,TRBJ1-2,TRBD1,once,TGTGCCAGCAGTGATGGACAGGGGGCTTACTATGGCTACACCTTC,CASSDGQGAYYGYTF
TRBV2,TRBJ1-2,-,-,TGTGCCAGCAGGTCCCTGCCGACCTTCTATGGCTACACCTTC,CASRSLPTFYGYTF
TRBV7-8,TRBJ2-6,-,-,TGTGCCAGCAGTCATAGAATAGGGTCTCTCGGGGCCAACGTCCTGACTTTC,CASSHRIGSLGANVLTF
TRBV18,TRBJ1-1,-,few,TGTGCCAGCTCCCCCCAGGGGCAGAGACTGAACACTGAAGCTTTCTTT,CASSPQGQRLNTEAFF
TRBV7-8,TRBJ1-1,-,-,TGTGCCAGCAGCCTGGCCCCGACTGAAGCTTTCTTT,CASSLAPTEAFF
TRBV7-9,TRBJ1-4,TRBD1,-,TGTGCCAGCAGCCGCGGACAGGTTTGGGAACTGTTTTTT,CASSRGQVWELFF
TRBV7-2,TRBJ2-5,TRBD2,-,TGTGCCAGCAGCTTCGGCGGGGGGCAAGAGACCCAGTACTTC,CASSFGGGQETQYF
TRBV4-1,TRBJ2-2,-,-,TGCGCCAGCAGCCAAGTTCGGGGGAACACCGGGGAGCTGTTTTTT,CASSQVRGNTGELFF
TRBV28,TRBJ1-5,-,-,TGTGCCACCCGCTGGGGGTCCAATCAGCCCCAGCATTTT,CATRWGSNQPQHF
TRBV14,TRBJ2-3,TRBD2,-,TGTGCCAGCAGCCAAGCGGGACTAGCGGTACAAGATACGCAGTATTTT,CASSQAGLAVQDTQYF
TRBV6-1,TRBJ2-1,TRBD2,-,TGTGCCAGCAGGACGACTAGCGGGAGTTGGGGAGAGCAGTTCTTC,CASRTTSGSWGEQFF
TRBV10-2,TRBJ2-3,-,-,TGCGCCAGCAGTGAGTCGAAGGGGGGGGCAGATACGCAGTATTTT,CASSESKGGADTQYF
TRBV28,TRBJ1-2,-,-,TGTGCCAGCATCCCTAAGGGGCTCCTCCTCTATGGCTACACCTTC,CASIPKGLLLYGYTF
TRBV10-3,TRBJ1-3,TRBD1,-,TGTGCCATCAGCCTCAGACCGGGACAGGGCTCTGGAAACACCATATATTTT,CAISLRPGQGSGNTIYF
TRBV9,TRBJ2-3,-,-,TGTGCCAGCAGCATAGAGGTAGCGGTACGGACAGATACGCAGTATTTT,CASSIEVAVRTDTQYF
TRBV6-1,TRBJ2-4,-,-,TGTGCCAGCAGTGAAGGGGGGGGCCAAAACATTCAGTACTTC,CASSEGGGQNIQYF
TRBV6-1,TRBJ2-2,TRBD1,-,TGTGCCAGCAGTGGCGACAGGGCGGTGGACACCGGGGAGCTGTTTTTT,CASSGDRAVDTGELFF
TRBV5-1,TRBJ1-6,-,-,TGCGCCAGCAGCTTGGAGACAGGACGAGACTCACCCCTCCACTTT,CASSLETGRDSPLHF
TRBV5-1,TRBJ1-1,-,-,TGCGCCAGCAGCTTGGCCGAGGGGATGAACACTGAAGCTTTCTTT,CASSLAEGMNTEAFF
TRBV27,TRBJ1-2,-,-,TGTGCCAGCAGTTTAGACACCAGCATCGGATTCTATGGCTACACCTTC,CASSLDTSIGFYGYTF